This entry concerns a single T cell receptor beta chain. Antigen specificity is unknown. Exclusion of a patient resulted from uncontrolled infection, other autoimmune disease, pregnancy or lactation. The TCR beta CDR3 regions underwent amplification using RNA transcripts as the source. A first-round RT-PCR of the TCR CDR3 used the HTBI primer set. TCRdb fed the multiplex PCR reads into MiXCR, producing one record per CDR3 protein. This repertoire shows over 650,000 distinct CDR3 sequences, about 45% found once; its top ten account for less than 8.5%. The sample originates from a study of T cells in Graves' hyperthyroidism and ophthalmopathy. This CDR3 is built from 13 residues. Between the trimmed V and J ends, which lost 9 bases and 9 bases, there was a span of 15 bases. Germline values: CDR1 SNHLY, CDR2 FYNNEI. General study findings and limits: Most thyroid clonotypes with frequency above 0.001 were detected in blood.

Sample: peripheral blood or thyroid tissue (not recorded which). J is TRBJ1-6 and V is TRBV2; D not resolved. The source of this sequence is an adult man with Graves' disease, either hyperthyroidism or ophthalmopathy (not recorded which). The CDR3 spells CARGSGRRSPLHF. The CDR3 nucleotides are TGTGCCAGGGGATCAGGTCGTCGTTCACCCCTCCACTTT.